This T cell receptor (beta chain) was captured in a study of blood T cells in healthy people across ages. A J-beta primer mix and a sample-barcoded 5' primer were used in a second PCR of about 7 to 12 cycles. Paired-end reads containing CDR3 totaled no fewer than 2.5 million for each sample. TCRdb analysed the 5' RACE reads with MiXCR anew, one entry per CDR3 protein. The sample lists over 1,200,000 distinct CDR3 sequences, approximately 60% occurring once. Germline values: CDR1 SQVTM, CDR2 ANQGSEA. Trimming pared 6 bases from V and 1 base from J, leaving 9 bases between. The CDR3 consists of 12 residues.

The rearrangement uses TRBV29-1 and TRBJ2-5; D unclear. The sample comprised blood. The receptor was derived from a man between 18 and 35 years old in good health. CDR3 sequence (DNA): TGCAGCGTGGAACAGAGCCAAGAGACCCAGTACTTC. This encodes CSVEQSQETQYF. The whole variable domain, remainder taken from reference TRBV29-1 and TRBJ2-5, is SAVISQKPSRDICQRGTSLTIQCQVDSQVTMMFWYRQQPGQSLTLIATANQGSEATYESGFVIDKFPISRPNLTFSTLTVSNMSPEDSSIYLCSVEQSQETQYFGPGTRLLVL.